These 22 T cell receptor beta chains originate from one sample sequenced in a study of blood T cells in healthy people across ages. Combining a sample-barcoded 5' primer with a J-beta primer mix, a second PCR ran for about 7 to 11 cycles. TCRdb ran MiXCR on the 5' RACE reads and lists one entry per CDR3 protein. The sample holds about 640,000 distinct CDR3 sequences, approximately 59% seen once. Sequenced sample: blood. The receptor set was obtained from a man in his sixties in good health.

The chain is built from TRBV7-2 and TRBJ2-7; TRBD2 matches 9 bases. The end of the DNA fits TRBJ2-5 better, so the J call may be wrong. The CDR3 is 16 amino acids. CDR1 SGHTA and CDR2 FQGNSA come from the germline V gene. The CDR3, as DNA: TGTGCCAGCAGCTCCCTGGGCGGGGGGGCCGAAGAGACCCAGTACTTC. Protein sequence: CASSSLGGGAEETQYF.

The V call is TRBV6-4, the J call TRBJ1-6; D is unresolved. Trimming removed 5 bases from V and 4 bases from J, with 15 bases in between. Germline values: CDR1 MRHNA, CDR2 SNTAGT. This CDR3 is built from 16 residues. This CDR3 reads CASSLQPGAYNSPLHF. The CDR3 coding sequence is TGTGCCAGCAGTCTGCAACCGGGAGCTTATAATTCACCCCTCCACTTT.

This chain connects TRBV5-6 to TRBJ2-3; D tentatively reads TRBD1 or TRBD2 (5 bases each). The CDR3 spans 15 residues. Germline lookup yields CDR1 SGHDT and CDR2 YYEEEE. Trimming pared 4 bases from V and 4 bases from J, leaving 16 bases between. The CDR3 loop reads CASSGGRALSDTQYF. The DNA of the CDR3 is TGTGCCAGCAGCGGGGGACGAGCTTTGTCAGATACGCAGTATTTT.

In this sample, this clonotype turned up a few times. CDR3 in amino acids: CASSPGPRAGAEKLFF. CDR3 nucleotide sequence: TGTGCCAGCAGCCCAGGGCCCAGGGCAGGGGCCGAAAAACTGTTTTTT. The J gene is TRBJ1-4, the V gene TRBV7-2, with TRBD1 as a possible D gene (6 bases). V was pared by 5 bases and J by 8 bases, with 21 bases between. Per the germline V gene, CDR1 is SGHTA and CDR2 is FQGNSA. The CDR3 is 16 residues long.

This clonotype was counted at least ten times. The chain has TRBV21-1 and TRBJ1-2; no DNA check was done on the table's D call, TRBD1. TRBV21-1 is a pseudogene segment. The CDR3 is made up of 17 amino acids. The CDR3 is CASRTLPNFGRPYGYTF. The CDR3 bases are TGTGCCAGCAGGACACTGCCAAATTTCGGGCGGCCCTATGGCTACACCTTC.

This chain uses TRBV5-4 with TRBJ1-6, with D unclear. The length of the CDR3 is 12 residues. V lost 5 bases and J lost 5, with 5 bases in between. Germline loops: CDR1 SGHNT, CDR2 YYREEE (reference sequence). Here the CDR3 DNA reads TGTGCCAGCAGTGGACATAATTCACCCCTCCACTTT. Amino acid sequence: CASSGHNSPLHF.

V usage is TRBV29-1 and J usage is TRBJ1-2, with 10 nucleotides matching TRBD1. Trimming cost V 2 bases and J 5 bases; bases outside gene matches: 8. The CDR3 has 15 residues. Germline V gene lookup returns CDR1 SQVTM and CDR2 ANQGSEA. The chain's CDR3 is CSVESIKGQGYGYTF. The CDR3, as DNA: TGCAGCGTTGAAAGTATCAAGGGACAGGGGTATGGCTACACCTTC. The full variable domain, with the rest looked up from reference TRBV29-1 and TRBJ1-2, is SAVISQKPSRDICQRGTSLTIQCQVDSQVTMMFWYRQQPGQSLTLIATANQGSEATYESGFVIDKFPISRPNLTFSTLTVSNMSPEDSSIYLCSVESIKGQGYGYTFGSGTRLTVV.

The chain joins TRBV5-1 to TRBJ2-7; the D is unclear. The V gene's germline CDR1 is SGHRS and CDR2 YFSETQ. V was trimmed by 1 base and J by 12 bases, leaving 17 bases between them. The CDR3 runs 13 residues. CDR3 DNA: TGCGCCAGCAGCTTGTGGATATCAGACATTCCGTACTTC. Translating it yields CASSLWISDIPYF.

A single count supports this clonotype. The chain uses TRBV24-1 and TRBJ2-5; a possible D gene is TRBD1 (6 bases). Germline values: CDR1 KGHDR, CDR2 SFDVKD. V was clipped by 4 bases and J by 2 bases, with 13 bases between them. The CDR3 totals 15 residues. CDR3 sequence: CATSDPGTRQETQYF. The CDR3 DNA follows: TGTGCCACCAGTGACCCCGGGACAAGACAAGAGACCCAGTACTTC.

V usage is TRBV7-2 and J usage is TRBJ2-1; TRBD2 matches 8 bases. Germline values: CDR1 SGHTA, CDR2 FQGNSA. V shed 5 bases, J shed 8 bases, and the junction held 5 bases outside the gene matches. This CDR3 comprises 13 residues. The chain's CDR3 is CASSPREGYEQFF. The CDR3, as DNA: TGTGCCAGCAGCCCACGGGAGGGCTATGAGCAGTTCTTC. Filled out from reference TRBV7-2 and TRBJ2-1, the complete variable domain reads GAGVSQSPSNKVTEKGKDVELRCDPISGHTALYWYRQSLGQGLEFLIYFQGNSAPDKSGLPSDRFSAERTGGSVSTLTIQRTQQEDSAVYLCASSPREGYEQFFGPGTRLTVL.

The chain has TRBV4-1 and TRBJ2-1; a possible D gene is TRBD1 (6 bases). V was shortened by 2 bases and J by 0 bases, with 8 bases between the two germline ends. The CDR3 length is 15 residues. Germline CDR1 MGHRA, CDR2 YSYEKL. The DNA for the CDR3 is TGCGCCAGCAGCCAACGGGACAACTCCTACAATGAGCAGTTCTTC. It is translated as CASSQRDNSYNEQFF.

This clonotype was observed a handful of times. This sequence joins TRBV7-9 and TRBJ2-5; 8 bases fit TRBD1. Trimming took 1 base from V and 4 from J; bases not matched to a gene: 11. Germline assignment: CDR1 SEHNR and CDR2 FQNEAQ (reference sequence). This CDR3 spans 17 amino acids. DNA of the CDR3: TGTGCCAGCAGCTTAGTAGGACAGGGTCGACTAGGAGAGACCCAGTACTTC. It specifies CASSLVGQGRLGETQYF. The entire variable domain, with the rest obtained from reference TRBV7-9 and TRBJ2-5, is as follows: DTGVSQNPRHKITKRGQNVTFRCDPISEHNRLYWYRQTLGQGPEFLTYFQNEAQLEKSRLLSDRFSAERPKGSFSTLEIQRTEQGDSAMYLCASSLVGQGRLGETQYFGPGTRLLVL.

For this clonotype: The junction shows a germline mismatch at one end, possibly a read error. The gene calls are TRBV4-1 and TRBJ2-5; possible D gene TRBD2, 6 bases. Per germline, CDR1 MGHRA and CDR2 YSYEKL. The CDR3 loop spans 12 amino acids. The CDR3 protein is CASSQAGETRYF. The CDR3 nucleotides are TGCGCCAGCAGCCAAGCGGGAGAGACCCGGTACTTC.

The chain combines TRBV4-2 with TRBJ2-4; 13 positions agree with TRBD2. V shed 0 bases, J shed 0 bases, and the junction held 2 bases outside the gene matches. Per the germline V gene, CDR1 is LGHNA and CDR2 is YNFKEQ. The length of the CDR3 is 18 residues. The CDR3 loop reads CASSQEGLAGRAKNIQYF. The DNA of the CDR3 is TGTGCCAGCAGCCAAGAGGGACTAGCGGGGAGAGCCAAAAACATTCAGTACTTC.

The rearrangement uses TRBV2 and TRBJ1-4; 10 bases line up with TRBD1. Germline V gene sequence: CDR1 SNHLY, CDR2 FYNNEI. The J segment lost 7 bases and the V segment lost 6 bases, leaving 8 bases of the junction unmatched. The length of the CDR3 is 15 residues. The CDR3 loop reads CASRGTGAQGEKLFF. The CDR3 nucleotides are TGTGCCAGCAGGGGGACAGGGGCTCAAGGTGAAAAACTGTTTTTT.

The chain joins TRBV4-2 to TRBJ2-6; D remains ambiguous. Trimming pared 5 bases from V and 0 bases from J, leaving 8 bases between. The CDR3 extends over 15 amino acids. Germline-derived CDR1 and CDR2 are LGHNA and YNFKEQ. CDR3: CASSREISGANVLTF. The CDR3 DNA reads TGTGCCAGCAGCAGGGAAATCTCTGGGGCCAACGTCCTGACTTTC.

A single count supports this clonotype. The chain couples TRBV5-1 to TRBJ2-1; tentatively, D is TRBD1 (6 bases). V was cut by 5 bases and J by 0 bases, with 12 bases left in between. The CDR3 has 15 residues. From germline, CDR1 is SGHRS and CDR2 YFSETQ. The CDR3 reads CASRQDSSSYNEQFF. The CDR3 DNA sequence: TGCGCCAGCAGGCAGGACAGCAGCTCCTACAATGAGCAGTTCTTC. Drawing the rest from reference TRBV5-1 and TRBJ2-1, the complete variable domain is KAGVTQTPRYLIKTRGQQVTLSCSPISGHRSVSWYQQTPGQGLQFLFEYFSETQRNKGNFPGRFSGRQFSNSRSEMNVSTLELGDSALYLCASRQDSSSYNEQFFGPGTRLTVL.

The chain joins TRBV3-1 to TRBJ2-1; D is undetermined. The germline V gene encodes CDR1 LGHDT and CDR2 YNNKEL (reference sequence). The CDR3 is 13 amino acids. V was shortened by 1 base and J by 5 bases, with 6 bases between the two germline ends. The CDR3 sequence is CASSQVVNNEQFF. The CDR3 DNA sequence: TGTGCCAGCAGCCAAGTTGTAAACAATGAGCAGTTCTTC.

CDR3 region: CSASSANRVYGYTF. The CDR3, as DNA: TGCAGTGCTAGTTCGGCTAATCGGGTCTATGGCTACACCTTC. The chain carries TRBV20-1 and TRBJ1-2; no reliable D call. V was clipped by 3 bases and J by 4 bases, with 15 bases between them. The CDR3 has 14 residues. The V gene's germline CDR1 is DFQATT and CDR2 SNEGSKA (reference sequence).

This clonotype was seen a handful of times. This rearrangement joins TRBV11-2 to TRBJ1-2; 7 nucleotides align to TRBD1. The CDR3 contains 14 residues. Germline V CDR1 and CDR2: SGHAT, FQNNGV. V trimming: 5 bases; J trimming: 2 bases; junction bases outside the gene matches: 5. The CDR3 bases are TGTGCCAGCAGCACCCGACAGGGAAACTATGGCTACACCTTC. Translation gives CASSTRQGNYGYTF.

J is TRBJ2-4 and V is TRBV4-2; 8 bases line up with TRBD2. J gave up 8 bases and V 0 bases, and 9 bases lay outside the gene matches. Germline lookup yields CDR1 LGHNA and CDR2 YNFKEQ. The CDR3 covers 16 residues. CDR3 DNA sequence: TGTGCCAGCAGCCAAGAAAACCGGGGGGGTCTTGACATTCAGTACTTC. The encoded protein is CASSQENRGGLDIQYF.

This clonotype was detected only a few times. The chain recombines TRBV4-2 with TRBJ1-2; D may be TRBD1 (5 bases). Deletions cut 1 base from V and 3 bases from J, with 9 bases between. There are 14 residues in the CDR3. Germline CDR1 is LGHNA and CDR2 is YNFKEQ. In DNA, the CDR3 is TGTGCCAGCAGCCAAGGAAGGGGAGACTATGGCTACACCTTC. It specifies CASSQGRGDYGYTF.